This T cell receptor beta chain was identified during a study of shared clonotypes between healthy human individuals. Overall study results and limits: Even with large depth, rarefaction showed that sorted-subset sequencing was incomplete. The study found about 4.6% of naive CD4 clonotypes shared across several donors.

About this clone itself: Antigen: not known.

In the study's own analysis: In the immunoSEQ data, sequences were junction-only and lacked quality scores, so filtering differed. TCRdb's table, derived via immunoSEQ multiplex PCR, lists solely in-frame clones and lacks some. V and J calls and clone size are as listed in that table; D and trimming were resolved from the DNA. Of about 2.4 million clones listed, over 85% are singletons. A CD45RA+ naive subset and a CD45RA-negative memory subset were split from CD4+ cells. The sequenced material came from naive CD4+ T cells from PBMCs. Subset in this sample: CD45RA+ positively selected. The receptor was isolated from a man between 18 and 29 years old in good health. Some clones in this sample may be carry-over from other donors' samples.

CDR3 amino acids: CASSLGGDTGNQPQHF. DNA for the CDR3: TGCGCCAGCAGCTTAGGCGGGGATACGGGCAATCAGCCCCAGCATTTT. V is TRBV5-1 and J is TRBJ1-5; no reliable D call. V gave up 2 bases and J gave up 2 bases, with 14 bases separating them. Germline loops: CDR1 SGHRS, CDR2 YFSETQ. This CDR3 region has 16 residues.